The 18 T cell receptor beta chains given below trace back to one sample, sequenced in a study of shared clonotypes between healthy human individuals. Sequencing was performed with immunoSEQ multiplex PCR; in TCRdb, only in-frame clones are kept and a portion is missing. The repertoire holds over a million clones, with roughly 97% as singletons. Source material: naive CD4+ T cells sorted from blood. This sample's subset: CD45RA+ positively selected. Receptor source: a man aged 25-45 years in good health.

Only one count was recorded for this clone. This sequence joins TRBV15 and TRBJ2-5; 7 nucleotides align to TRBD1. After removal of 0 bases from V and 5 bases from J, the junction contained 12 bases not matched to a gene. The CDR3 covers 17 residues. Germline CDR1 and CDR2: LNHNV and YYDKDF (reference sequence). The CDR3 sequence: CATSRDSRQGFGETQYF. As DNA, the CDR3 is TGTGCCACCAGCAGAGATTCGAGACAGGGTTTCGGGGAGACCCAGTACTTC.

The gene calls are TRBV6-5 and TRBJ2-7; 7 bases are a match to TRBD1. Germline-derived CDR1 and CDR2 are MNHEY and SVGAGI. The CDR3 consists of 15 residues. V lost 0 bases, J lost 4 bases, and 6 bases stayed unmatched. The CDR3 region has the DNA TGTGCCAGCAGTTACTCGGGCAGGGGGTCTTACGAGCAGTACTTC. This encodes CASSYSGRGSYEQYF.

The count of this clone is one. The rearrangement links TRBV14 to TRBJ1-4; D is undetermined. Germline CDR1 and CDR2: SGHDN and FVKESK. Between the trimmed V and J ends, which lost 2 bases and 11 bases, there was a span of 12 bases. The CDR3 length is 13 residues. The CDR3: CASSQSVAWKLFF. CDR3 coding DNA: TGTGCCAGCAGCCAAAGTGTCGCCTGGAAACTGTTTTTT.

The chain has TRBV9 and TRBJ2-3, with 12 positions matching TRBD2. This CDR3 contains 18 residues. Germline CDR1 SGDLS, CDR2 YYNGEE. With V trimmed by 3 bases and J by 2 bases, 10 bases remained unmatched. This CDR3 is CASSASGRGLRNTDTQYF. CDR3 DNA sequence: TGTGCCAGCAGCGCTAGCGGGAGGGGTTTGCGGAACACAGATACGCAGTATTTT.

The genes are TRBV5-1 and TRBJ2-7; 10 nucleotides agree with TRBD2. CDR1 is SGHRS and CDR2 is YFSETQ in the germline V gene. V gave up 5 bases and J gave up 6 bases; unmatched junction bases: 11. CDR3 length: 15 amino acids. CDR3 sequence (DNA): TGCGCCAGCAGGCGGGAACCGGGACTAGCGAGCGAGCAGTACTTC. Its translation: CASRREPGLASEQYF.

CDR3: CASSQNFKGQSYEQYF. The CDR3, as DNA: TGCGCCAGCAGCCAAAATTTTAAGGGACAGTCCTACGAGCAGTACTTC. This rearrangement joins TRBV5-1 to TRBJ2-7, with 7 bases identical to TRBD1. CDR1 and CDR2 from the germline V gene are SGHRS and YFSETQ. Germline trimming cut 4 bases from V and 1 base from J; bases unmatched to any gene: 11. The CDR3 extends over 16 amino acids.

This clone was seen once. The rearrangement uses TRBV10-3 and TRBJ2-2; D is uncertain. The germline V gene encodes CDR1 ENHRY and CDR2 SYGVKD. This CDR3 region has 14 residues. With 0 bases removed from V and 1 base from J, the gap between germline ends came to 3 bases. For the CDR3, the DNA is TGTGCCATCAGTGAGTCAATGAACACCGGGGAGCTGTTTTTT. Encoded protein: CAISESMNTGELFF.

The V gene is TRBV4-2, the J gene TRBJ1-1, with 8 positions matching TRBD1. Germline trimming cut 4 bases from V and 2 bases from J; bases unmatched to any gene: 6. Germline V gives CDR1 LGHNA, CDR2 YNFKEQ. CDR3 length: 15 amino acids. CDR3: CASSPRQGPNTEAFF. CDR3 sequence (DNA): TGTGCCAGCAGCCCAAGACAGGGGCCCAACACTGAAGCTTTCTTT.

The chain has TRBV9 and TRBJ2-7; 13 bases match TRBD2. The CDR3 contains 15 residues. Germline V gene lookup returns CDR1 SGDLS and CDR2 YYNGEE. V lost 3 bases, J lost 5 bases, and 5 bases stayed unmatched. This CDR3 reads CASSGGTSGENEQYF. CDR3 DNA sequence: TGTGCCAGCAGCGGGGGGACTAGCGGGGAAAACGAGCAGTACTTC.

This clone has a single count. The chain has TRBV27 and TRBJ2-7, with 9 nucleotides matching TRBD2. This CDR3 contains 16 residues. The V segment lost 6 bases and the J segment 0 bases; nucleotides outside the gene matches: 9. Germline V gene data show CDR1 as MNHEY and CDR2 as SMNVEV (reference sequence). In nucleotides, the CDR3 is TGTGCCAGCAGGCGTGAGCGGGGGGCCGTCTCCTACGAGCAGTACTTC. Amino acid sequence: CASRRERGAVSYEQYF.

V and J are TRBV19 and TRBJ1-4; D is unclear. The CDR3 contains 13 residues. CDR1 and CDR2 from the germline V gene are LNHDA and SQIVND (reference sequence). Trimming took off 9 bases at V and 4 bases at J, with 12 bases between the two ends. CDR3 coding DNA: TGTGCCAGCTCCGGCAGCCATAATGAAAAACTGTTTTTT. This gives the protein CASSGSHNEKLFF.

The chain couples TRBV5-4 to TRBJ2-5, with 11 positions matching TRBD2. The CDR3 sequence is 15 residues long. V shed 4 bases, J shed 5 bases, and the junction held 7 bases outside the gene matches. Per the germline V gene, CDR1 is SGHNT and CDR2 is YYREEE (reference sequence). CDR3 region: CASSTSSGRPETQYF. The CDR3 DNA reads TGTGCCAGCAGCACTTCTAGCGGGAGGCCGGAGACCCAGTACTTC.

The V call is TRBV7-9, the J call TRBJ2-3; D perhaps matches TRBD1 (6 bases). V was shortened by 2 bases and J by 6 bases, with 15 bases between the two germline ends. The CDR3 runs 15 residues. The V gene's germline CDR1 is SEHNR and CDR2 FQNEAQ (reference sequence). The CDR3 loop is CASSLYPKGVDTQYF. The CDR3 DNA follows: TGTGCCAGCAGCTTATATCCGAAGGGGGTGGATACGCAGTATTTT.

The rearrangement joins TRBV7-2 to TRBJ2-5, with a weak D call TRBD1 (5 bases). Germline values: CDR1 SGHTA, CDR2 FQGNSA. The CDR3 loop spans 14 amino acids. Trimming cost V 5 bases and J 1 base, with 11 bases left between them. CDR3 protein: CASSPGSTQETQYF. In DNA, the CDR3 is TGTGCCAGCAGCCCAGGGTCTACCCAAGAGACCCAGTACTTC.

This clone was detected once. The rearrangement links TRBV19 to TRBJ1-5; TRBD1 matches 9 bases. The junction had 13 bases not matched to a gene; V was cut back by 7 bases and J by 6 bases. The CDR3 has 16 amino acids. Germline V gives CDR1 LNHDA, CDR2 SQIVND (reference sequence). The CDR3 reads CASTDTGTGKSQPQHF. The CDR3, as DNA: TGTGCCAGTACTGATACCGGGACAGGGAAGAGTCAGCCCCAGCATTTT.

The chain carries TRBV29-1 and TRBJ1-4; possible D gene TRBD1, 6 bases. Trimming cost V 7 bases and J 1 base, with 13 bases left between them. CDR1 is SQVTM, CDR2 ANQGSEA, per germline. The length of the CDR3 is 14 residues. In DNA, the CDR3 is TGCAGCGGCCTGATGACAGGAACTAATGAAAAACTGTTTTTT. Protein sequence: CSGLMTGTNEKLFF. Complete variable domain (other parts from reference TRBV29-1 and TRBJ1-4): SAVISQKPSRDICQRGTSLTIQCQVDSQVTMMFWYRQQPGQSLTLIATANQGSEATYESGFVIDKFPISRPNLTFSTLTVSNMSPEDSSIYLCSGLMTGTNEKLFFGSGTQLSVL.

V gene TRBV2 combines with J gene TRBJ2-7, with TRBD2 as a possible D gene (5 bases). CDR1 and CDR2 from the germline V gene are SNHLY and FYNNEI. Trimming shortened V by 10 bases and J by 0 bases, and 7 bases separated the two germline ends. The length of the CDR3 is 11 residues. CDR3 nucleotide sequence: TGTGCCAACCGGGACTCCTACGAGCAGTACTTC. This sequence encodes CANRDSYEQYF. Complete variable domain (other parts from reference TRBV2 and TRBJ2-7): EPEVTQTPSHQVTQMGQEVILRCVPISNHLYFYWYRQILGQKVEFLVSFYNNEISEKSEIFDDQFSVERPDGSNFTLKIRSTKLEDSAMYFCANRDSYEQYFGPGTRLTVT.

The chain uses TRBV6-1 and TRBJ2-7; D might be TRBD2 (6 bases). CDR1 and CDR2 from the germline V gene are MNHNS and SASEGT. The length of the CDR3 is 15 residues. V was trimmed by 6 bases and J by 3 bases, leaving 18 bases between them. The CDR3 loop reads CASRAVGDLFYEQYF. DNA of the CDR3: TGTGCCAGCAGGGCGGTAGGGGACTTATTCTACGAGCAGTACTTC.